Shown below are 28 T cell receptor beta chains from a single sample sequenced in a study of CD8 T cells in ankylosing spondylitis. Whole-study findings and limits: Ankylosing spondylitis blood appeared to be characterized by a TCR beta motif of under ten highly homologous variants.

In TCRdb, the 5' RACE reads were re-called with MiXCR into one record per CDR3 protein. The sample includes 700,000 or so distinct CDR3 sequences, 15% to 20% of them seen just once. The antigens for these receptors are not known. Input material: blood, either unsorted or a sorted T cell fraction (not recorded which). The receptors shown here come from a male donor with ankylosing spondylitis.

This clonotype was recorded at least ten times. V usage is TRBV29-1 and J usage is TRBJ2-1; D is uncertain. V lost 5 bases, J lost 0 bases, and 8 bases lay in between. CDR1 is SQVTM and CDR2 is ANQGSEA in the germline V gene. CDR3 size: 13 residues. The CDR3 nucleotides read TGCAGCGTTTTAGTGAGCTCCTACAATGAGCAGTTCTTC. Protein sequence: CSVLVSSYNEQFF.

There are a few counts of this clonotype. J is TRBJ1-6 and V is TRBV7-2, with D unclear. Trimming removed 3 bases from V and 2 bases from J, with 17 bases in between. This CDR3 region has 18 residues. Germline V gene data show CDR1 as SGHTA and CDR2 as FQGNSA. The CDR3 DNA reads TGTGCCAGCAGCTTTGCAAGTCTGGGCAGTACCTATAATTCACCCCTCCACTTT. Translation: CASSFASLGSTYNSPLHF.

This clonotype has just a few counts. The V and J genes are TRBV6-5 and TRBJ1-1; a weak D match, TRBD1 (6 bases). The CDR3 covers 14 residues. V lost 2 bases, J lost 4 bases, and 11 bases lay in between. Germline loops: CDR1 MNHEY, CDR2 SVGAGI. In nucleotides, the CDR3 is TGTGCCAGCAGTTACGATGAGGGGGGCACTGAAGCTTTCTTT. Protein product: CASSYDEGGTEAFF.

In its sample, this clonotype was seen a few times. The chain couples TRBV12-3 or TRBV12-4 to TRBJ2-2, with 8 bases lining up with TRBD1. There are 15 residues in the CDR3. V was pared by 3 bases and J by 5 bases, with 5 bases of the junction left unmatched. The chain's CDR3 is CASSFVGQGTGELFF. CDR3 nucleotide sequence: TGTGCCAGCAGTTTTGTCGGACAGGGTACCGGGGAGCTGTTTTTT.

The gene calls are TRBV25-1 and TRBJ2-5; D is unresolved. This CDR3 is 10 amino acids long. Trimming removed 10 bases at V and 0 bases at J, with 3 bases between. Looked up from germline, CDR1 is MGHDK and CDR2 is SYGVNS. CDR3 in DNA: TGTGCCACCCACCAAGAGACCCAGTACTTC. Protein: CATHQETQYF. The full variable domain, its missing parts supplied by reference TRBV25-1 and TRBJ2-5, is EADIYQTPRYLVIGTGKKITLECSQTMGHDKMYWYQQDPGMELHLIHYSYGVNSTEKGDLSSESTVSRIRTEHFPLTLESARPSHTSQYLCATHQETQYFGPGTRLLVL.

This clonotype was observed a few times. The rearrangement joins TRBV7-3 to TRBJ2-3; D possibly matches TRBD1 or TRBD2 (5 bases each). Trimming stripped 3 bases from V and 4 bases from J, with 11 bases between. The CDR3 loop spans 14 amino acids. In germline, CDR1 is SGHTA, CDR2 FQGTGA. Written as DNA, the CDR3 is TGTGCCAGCAGCTTTTCTGGGGGTCCAGATACGCAGTATTTT. It specifies CASSFSGGPDTQYF.

CDR3 region: CASRSLGRYNEQFF. The DNA for the CDR3 is TGTGCCAGCAGGAGCCTGGGGAGATACAATGAGCAGTTCTTC. The rearrangement links TRBV12-3 or TRBV12-4 to TRBJ2-1; maybe TRBD2 (5 bases). The V end lost 6 bases, the J end lost 4 bases, and 13 bases lay between the germline ends. The CDR3 sequence is 14 residues long.

The sample holds a few counts of this clonotype. The V and J genes are TRBV29-1 and TRBJ1-1, with 10 bases lining up with TRBD1. CDR3 size: 13 residues. Germline CDR1 is SQVTM and CDR2 is ANQGSEA. The trim removed 8 bases at V and 7 bases at J, leaving 10 bases unmatched. The CDR3 is CSTSGTGADEAFF. The CDR3 nucleotides are TGCAGCACATCCGGGACAGGGGCCGATGAAGCTTTCTTT.

In its sample, this clonotype was seen a few times. V usage is TRBV29-1 and J usage is TRBJ1-4; the match to TRBD1 covers 7 bases. The J segment lost 6 bases and the V segment lost 2 bases, leaving 3 bases of the junction unmatched. There are 13 residues in the CDR3. Germline-derived CDR1 and CDR2 are SQVTM and ANQGSEA. The CDR3, as DNA: TGCAGCGTTGAAAGGGGGCTGGATGAAAAACTGTTTTTT. Translation gives CSVERGLDEKLFF.

The chain uses TRBV12-3 or TRBV12-4 and TRBJ2-1; weak D call: TRBD2 (5 bases). The V end was cut by 7 bases, the J end by 3 bases, with 13 bases between. CDR3 size: 14 residues. CDR3 protein: CASTPRALYNEQFF. The CDR3 coding sequence is TGTGCCAGCACCCCGAGGGCCCTCTACAATGAGCAGTTCTTC.

The rearrangement uses TRBV7-3 and TRBJ2-1; 9 bases agree with TRBD2. Per the germline V gene, CDR1 is SGHTA and CDR2 is FQGTGA. The CDR3 consists of 14 residues. The V and J ends lost 5 bases and 9 bases, in that order; junction bases with no gene match: 8. This CDR3 reads CASSLQWRGGEQFF. CDR3 bases: TGTGCCAGCAGCCTACAGTGGCGGGGGGGTGAGCAGTTCTTC.

This clonotype came up a few times. The chain recombines TRBV12-3 or TRBV12-4 with TRBJ2-7, with D possibly matching TRBD2 (7 bases). The CDR3 totals 16 residues. Trimming took off 5 bases at V and 3 bases at J, with 20 bases between the two ends. CDR3 sequence reads: CASSRTWRGRNYEQYF. CDR3 DNA sequence: TGTGCCAGCAGTAGGACGTGGCGGGGGCGTAACTACGAGCAGTACTTC.

This clonotype was seen a handful of times. The V call is TRBV6-2 or TRBV6-3, the J call TRBJ2-1; tentative D call: TRBD1 (6 bases). There are 13 residues in the CDR3. Per germline, CDR1 MNHEY and CDR2 SVGEGT. V was pared by 6 bases and J by 7 bases, with 13 bases between. CDR3 in amino acids: CASRKQGWNEQFF. The CDR3 DNA sequence: TGTGCCAGCAGAAAACAGGGATGGAATGAGCAGTTCTTC.

The V gene is TRBV11-2, the J gene TRBJ1-1; 7 nucleotides line up with TRBD1. The CDR3 consists of 15 residues. The germline CDR1 and CDR2 sequences are SGHAT and FQNNGV. Unmatched junction bases numbered 8, after V lost 3 bases and J lost 4 bases. The CDR3 sequence is CASSFRTGVGTEAFF. For the CDR3, the DNA is TGTGCCAGCAGCTTCCGTACAGGGGTCGGCACTGAAGCTTTCTTT.

The rearrangement joins TRBV6-6 to TRBJ2-1; no firm D call. Germline-derived CDR1 and CDR2 are MNHNY and SVGAGI (reference sequence). The CDR3 runs to 13 residues. V was shortened by 0 bases and J by 7 bases, with 7 bases between the two germline ends. The CDR3 nucleotides are TGTGCCAGCAGTTACTCGATAGGGAATGAGCAGTTCTTC. It yields the protein CASSYSIGNEQFF.

The V call is TRBV4-2, the J call TRBJ2-3, with 7 bases lining up with TRBD2. J was trimmed by 2 bases and V by 2 bases; bases with no gene match: 4. Germline CDR1 reads LGHNA; CDR2 reads YNFKEQ. The CDR3 runs 15 residues. The CDR3 bases are TGTGCCAGCAGCCAACTAGCGGTTCCCACAGATACGCAGTATTTT. Its protein is CASSQLAVPTDTQYF.

This chain joins TRBV5-1 and TRBJ1-1, with D perhaps matching TRBD1 (6 bases). The ends were cut back, 4 bases at V and 0 bases at J, with 13 bases in the middle. Germline lookup yields CDR1 SGHRS and CDR2 YFSETQ. CDR3 size: 15 residues. Written as DNA, the CDR3 is TGCGCCAGCAGCACCACAGGGATGATGAACACTGAAGCTTTCTTT. It translates to CASSTTGMMNTEAFF.

The table lists this clonotype with many counts. This chain uses TRBV5-5 with TRBJ2-7, with D maybe TRBD1 (5 bases). There are 14 residues in the CDR3. The V end was cut by 4 bases, the J end by 0 bases, with 11 bases between. Germline V gene lookup returns CDR1 SGHKS and CDR2 YYEKEE (reference sequence). The CDR3 region is CASSPDIHSYEQYF. CDR3 bases: TGTGCCAGCAGCCCGGACATTCACTCCTACGAGCAGTACTTC.

The table lists this clonotype with many counts. As DNA, the CDR3 is TGTGCCAGCAGTGGGACGCCGTCAGGGGATACGCAGTATTTT. As protein: CASSGTPSGDTQYF. This chain connects TRBV12-3 or TRBV12-4 to TRBJ2-3; D may be TRBD1 or TRBD2 (5 bases each). The CDR3 is 14 amino acids. V was clipped by 5 bases and J by 6 bases, with 15 bases between them.

Worth noting for this clonotype: This may be a read error: a much more frequent sequence differs by one nucleotide. This chain joins TRBV5-6 and TRBJ2-5; 8 bases align to TRBD1. The CDR3 covers 14 residues. Germline CDR1 reads SGHDT; CDR2 reads YYEEEE. Germline trimming cut 3 bases from V and 5 bases from J; bases unmatched to any gene: 6. CDR3 bases: TGTGCCAGCAGCTCGTCAGGGGGCGTTGAGACCCAGTACTTC. This codes for CASSSSGGVETQYF.

This chain joins TRBV5-8 and TRBJ2-1, with 8 bases lining up with TRBD2. The CDR3 contains 15 residues. The J segment lost 7 bases and the V segment lost 2 bases, leaving 8 bases of the junction unmatched. Germline CDR1 and CDR2: SGHTS and YDEGEE. The CDR3 DNA is TGTGCCAGCAGCTTCGGGACTAGGGCCCCAAATGAGCAGTTCTTC. As protein: CASSFGTRAPNEQFF.

In its sample, this clonotype was seen once. The rearrangement links TRBV5-1 to TRBJ2-7, with D perhaps matching TRBD2 (5 bases). Germline V lookup: CDR1 SGHRS, CDR2 YFSETQ. This CDR3 contains 14 residues. The V end lost 4 bases, the J end lost 2 bases, and 13 bases lay between the germline ends. The CDR3 DNA reads as TGCGCCAGCAGCCCCGGGCCGACTACCTACGAGCAGTACTTC. Its translation: CASSPGPTTYEQYF. Based on the CDR3 plus reference TRBV5-1 and TRBJ2-7, the full variable domain is KAGVTQTPRYLIKTRGQQVTLSCSPISGHRSVSWYQQTPGQGLQFLFEYFSETQRNKGNFPGRFSGRQFSNSRSEMNVSTLELGDSALYLCASSPGPTTYEQYFGPGTRLTVT.

This chain connects TRBV10-3 to TRBJ2-1; no clear D gene. The CDR3 length is 14 residues. V gave up 6 bases and J gave up 0 bases, with 9 bases separating them. In germline, CDR1 is ENHRY, CDR2 SYGVKD. CDR3 amino acids: CAIRDPNSYNEQFF. DNA for the CDR3: TGTGCCATCAGAGACCCGAACTCCTACAATGAGCAGTTCTTC.

J is TRBJ2-4 and V is TRBV27; 10 nucleotides line up with TRBD1. Germline CDR1 is MNHEY and CDR2 is SMNVEV (reference sequence). The CDR3 consists of 20 residues. V dropped 1 base and J dropped 0; count of bases not matched to a gene: 12. The CDR3 here is CASSLLPPGQGLIAKNIQYF. The CDR3 DNA reads TGTGCCAGCAGTTTATTACCGCCGGGACAGGGGTTAATAGCCAAAAACATTCAGTACTTC.

The chain links TRBV5-1 to TRBJ2-5; 14 bases fit TRBD2. Germline V CDR1 and CDR2: SGHRS, YFSETQ. The CDR3 has 19 residues. V gave up 4 bases and J gave up 4 bases; unmatched junction bases: 15. In nucleotides, the CDR3 is TGCGCCAGCAGCGGAGGGACTAGCGGGGGACTATCCTCAAGAGAGACCCAGTACTTC. It is translated as CASSGGTSGGLSSRETQYF.

This chain links TRBV7-2 with TRBJ2-1, with D unclear. Germline-derived CDR1 and CDR2 are SGHTA and FQGNSA. This CDR3 has 15 amino acids. The V end was cut by 4 bases, the J end by 1 base, with 11 bases between. CDR3 in DNA: TGTGCCAGCAGCTCAGGACCAATTTCCTACAATGAGCAGTTCTTC. Residues: CASSSGPISYNEQFF. The variable domain in full, with the rest retrieved from reference TRBV7-2 and TRBJ2-1, is GAGVSQSPSNKVTEKGKDVELRCDPISGHTALYWYRQSLGQGLEFLIYFQGNSAPDKSGLPSDRFSAERTGGSVSTLTIQRTQQEDSAVYLCASSSGPISYNEQFFGPGTRLTVL.

The sample holds a few counts of this clonotype. The CDR3 sequence: CASTKENSNQPQHF. In nucleotides, the CDR3 is TGTGCCAGCACCAAAGAGAATAGCAATCAGCCCCAGCATTTT. The chain combines TRBV7-9 with TRBJ1-5; D is ambiguous. This CDR3 region has 14 residues. The germline V gene encodes CDR1 SEHNR and CDR2 FQNEAQ (reference sequence). V was cut by 7 bases and J by 0 bases, with 10 bases left in between.

This clonotype was observed a handful of times. This rearrangement joins TRBV15 to TRBJ1-2; 12 positions agree with TRBD1. The CDR3 contains 15 residues. The V gene end was trimmed by 3 bases and the J gene end by 6 bases; junction bases not matched to a gene: 5. Germline assignment: CDR1 LNHNV and CDR2 YYDKDF (reference sequence). This CDR3 reads CATSRPGQGADGYTF. The DNA of the CDR3 is TGTGCCACCAGCAGGCCGGGACAGGGGGCCGATGGCTACACCTTC. Variable domain in full (rest from reference TRBV15 and TRBJ1-2): DAMVIQNPRYQVTQFGKPVTLSCSQTLNHNVMYWYQQKSSQAPKLLFHYYDKDFNNEADTPDNFQSRRPNTSFCFLDIRSPGLGDTAMYLCATSRPGQGADGYTFGSGTRLTVV.